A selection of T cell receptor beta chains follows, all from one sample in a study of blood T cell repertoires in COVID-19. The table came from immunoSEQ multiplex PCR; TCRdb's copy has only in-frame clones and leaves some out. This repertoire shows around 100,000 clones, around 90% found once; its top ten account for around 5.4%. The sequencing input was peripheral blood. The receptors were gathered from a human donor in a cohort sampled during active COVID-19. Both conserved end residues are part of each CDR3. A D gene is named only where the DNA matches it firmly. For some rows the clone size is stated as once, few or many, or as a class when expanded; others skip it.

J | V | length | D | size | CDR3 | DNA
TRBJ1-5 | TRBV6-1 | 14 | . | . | CASSEAYRVQPQHF | TGTGCCAGCAGTGAAGCTTACAGGGTTCAGCCCCAGCATTTT
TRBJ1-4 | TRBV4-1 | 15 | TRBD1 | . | CASSQVGTGDEKLFF | TGCGCCAGCAGCCAAGTCGGTACAGGGGATGAAAAACTGTTTTTT
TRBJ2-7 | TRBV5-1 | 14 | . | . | CASSTGGSSYEQYF | TGCGCCAGCAGCACCGGGGGAAGCTCCTACGAGCAGTACTTC
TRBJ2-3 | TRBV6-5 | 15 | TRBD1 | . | CASSSGQASRDTQYF | TGTGCCAGCAGCTCGGGACAGGCGTCCAGGGATACGCAGTATTTT
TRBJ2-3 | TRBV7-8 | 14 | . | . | CASSPRLNTDTQYF | TGTGCCAGCAGCCCAAGACTCAACACAGATACGCAGTATTTT
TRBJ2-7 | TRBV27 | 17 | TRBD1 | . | CASSLSVLRDRTYEQYF | TGTGCCAGCAGTTTATCAGTTTTACGGGACAGAACCTACGAGCAGTACTTC
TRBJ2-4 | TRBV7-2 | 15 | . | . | CASSFRGKGPNIQYF | TGTGCCAGCAGCTTTCGCGGGAAAGGTCCAAACATTCAGTACTTC
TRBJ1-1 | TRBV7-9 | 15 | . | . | CASSPLGRVNTEAFF | TGTGCCAGCAGCCCCCTCGGGAGGGTGAACACTGAAGCTTTCTTT
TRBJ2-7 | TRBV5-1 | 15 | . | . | CASSLGGGQSYEQYF | TGCGCCAGCAGCTTGGGGGGCGGACAGTCTTACGAGCAGTACTTC
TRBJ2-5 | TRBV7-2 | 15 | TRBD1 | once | CASSLTTGGKETQYF | TGTGCCAGCAGCTTAACGACAGGGGGTAAGGAGACCCAGTACTTC
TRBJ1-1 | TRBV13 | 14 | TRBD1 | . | CASSSTGPATEAFF | TGTGCCAGCAGCTCGACAGGGCCAGCCACTGAAGCTTTCTTT
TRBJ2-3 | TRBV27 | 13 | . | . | CASSLSRAGTQYF | TGTGCCAGCAGTTTATCGCGGGCCGGGACGCAGTATTTT
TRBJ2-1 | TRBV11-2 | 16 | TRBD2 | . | CASSSGLAHTYNEQFF | TGTGCCAGCAGCTCGGGACTAGCGCATACCTACAATGAGCAGTTCTTC
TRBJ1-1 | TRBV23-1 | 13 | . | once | CASSHTGCPEAFF | TGCGCCAGCAGTCATACAGGGTGCCCTGAAGCTTTCTTT
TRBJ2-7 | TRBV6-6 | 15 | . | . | CASSYSPGEPGEQYF | TGTGCCAGCAGTTACTCCCCGGGGGAGCCGGGGGAGCAGTACTTC
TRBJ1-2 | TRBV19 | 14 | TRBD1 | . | CASSSDRGIYGYTF | TGTGCCAGTAGTTCCGACAGGGGCATCTATGGCTACACCTTC
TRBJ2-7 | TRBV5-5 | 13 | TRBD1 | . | CASTLTGNHEQYF | TGTGCCAGCACCCTGACAGGGAATCACGAGCAGTACTTC
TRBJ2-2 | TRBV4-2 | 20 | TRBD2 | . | CASSPGSPSGRLLIPGELFF | TGTGCCAGCAGCCCTGGGTCGCCTAGCGGGAGGTTATTGATTCCCGGGGAGCTGTTTTTT
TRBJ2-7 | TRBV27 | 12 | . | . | CASKEGAYEQYF | TGTGCCAGCAAGGAGGGGGCATACGAGCAGTACTTC
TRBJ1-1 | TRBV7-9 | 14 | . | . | CASSSMTGNTEAFF | TGTGCCAGCAGCTCCATGACAGGGAACACTGAAGCTTTCTTT
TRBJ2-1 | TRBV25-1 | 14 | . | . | CASSASLARGEQFF | TGTGCCAGCAGTGCCTCACTAGCTCGAGGCGAGCAGTTCTTC
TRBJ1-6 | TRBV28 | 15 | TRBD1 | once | CASSYAGQPNSPLHF | TGTGCCAGCAGTTACGCGGGACAGCCGAATTCACCCCTCCACTTT
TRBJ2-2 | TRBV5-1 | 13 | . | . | CASSLTATGELFF | TGCGCCAGCAGCTTGACAGCCACCGGGGAGCTGTTTTTT
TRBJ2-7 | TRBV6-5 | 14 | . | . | CASSPGVKPKEQYF | TGTGCCAGCAGTCCGGGAGTAAAGCCGAAGGAGCAGTACTTC
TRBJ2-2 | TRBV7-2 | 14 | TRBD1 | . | CASSQGANTGELFF | TGTGCCAGCAGCCAGGGGGCGAACACCGGGGAGCTGTTTTTT
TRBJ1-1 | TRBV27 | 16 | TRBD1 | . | CASSSDRGRGNTEAFF | TGTGCCAGCAGTTCAGACAGGGGGCGAGGGAACACTGAAGCTTTCTTT
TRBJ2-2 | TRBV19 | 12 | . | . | CASSMAAGELFF | TGTGCCAGTAGTATGGCGGCCGGGGAGCTGTTTTTT
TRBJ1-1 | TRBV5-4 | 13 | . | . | CASSLMGSYEAFF | TGTGCCAGCAGCCTTATGGGCAGCTATGAAGCTTTCTTT
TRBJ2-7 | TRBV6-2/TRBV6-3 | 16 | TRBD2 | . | CASSYPLAGGGNEQYF | TGTGCCAGCAGTTACCCGCTAGCGGGAGGCGGTAACGAGCAGTACTTC
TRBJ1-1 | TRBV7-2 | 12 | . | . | CASSLVSGGAFF | TGTGCCAGCAGCTTAGTTTCCGGGGGAGCTTTCTTT
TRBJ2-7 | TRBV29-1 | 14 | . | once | CSVRPAGKGYEQYF | TGCAGCGTCCGCCCCGCAGGGAAGGGGTACGAGCAGTACTTC
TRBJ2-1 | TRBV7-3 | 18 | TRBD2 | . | CASSPTPGTSGRGNEQFF | TGTGCCAGCAGCCCAACACCCGGGACTAGCGGGAGAGGGAATGAGCAGTTCTTC
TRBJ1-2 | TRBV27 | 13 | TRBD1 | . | CASGTGGAYGYTF | TGTGCCAGCGGCACAGGGGGCGCCTATGGCTACACCTTC